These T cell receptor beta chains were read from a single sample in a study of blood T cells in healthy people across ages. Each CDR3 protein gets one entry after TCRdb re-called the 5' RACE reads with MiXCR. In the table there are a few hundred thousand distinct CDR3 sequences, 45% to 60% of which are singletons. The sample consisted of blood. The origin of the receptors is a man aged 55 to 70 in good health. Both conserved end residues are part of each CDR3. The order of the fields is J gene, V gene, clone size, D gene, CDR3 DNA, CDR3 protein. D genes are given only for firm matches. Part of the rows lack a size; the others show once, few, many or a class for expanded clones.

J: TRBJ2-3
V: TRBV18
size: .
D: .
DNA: TGTGCCGGCTCACCATATCAGGGGGGCCCCGCAGATACGCAGTATTTT
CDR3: CAGSPYQGGPADTQYF

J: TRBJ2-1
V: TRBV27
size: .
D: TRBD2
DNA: TGTGCCAGCAGTTCCGGGACTAGCGTGAACTACAATGAGCAGTTCTTC
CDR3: CASSSGTSVNYNEQFF

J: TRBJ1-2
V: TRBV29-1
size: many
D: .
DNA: TGCAGCGCCACCGGATCCACCTCGGGGGGCTACACCTTC
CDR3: CSATGSTSGGYTF

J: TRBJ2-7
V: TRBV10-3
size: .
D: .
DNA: TGTGCCATCTCGGGGCTATACGAGCAGTACTTC
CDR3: CAISGLYEQYF

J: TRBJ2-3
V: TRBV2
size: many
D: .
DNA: TGTGCCAGCAGTGTGGGGGCGAGCACAGATACGCAGTATTTT
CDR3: CASSVGASTDTQYF

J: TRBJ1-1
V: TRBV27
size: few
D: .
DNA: TGTGCCACTCTCAGAAACACTGAAGCTTTCTTT
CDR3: CATLRNTEAFF

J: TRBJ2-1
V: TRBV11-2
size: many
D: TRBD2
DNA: TGTGCCAGCAGCTACGCTCGAATCGGCGGGAGAAGGTACAATGAGCAGTTCTTC
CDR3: CASSYARIGGRRYNEQFF

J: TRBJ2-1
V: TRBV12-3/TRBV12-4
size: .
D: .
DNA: TGTGCCAGCAGCAGTCGTGGGGGGCTTGGAAATGAGCAGTTCTTC
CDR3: CASSSRGGLGNEQFF

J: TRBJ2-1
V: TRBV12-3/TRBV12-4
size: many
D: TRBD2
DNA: TGTGCCAGCAGTTACGGGACTAGCGGGAGTGAGCAGTTCTTC
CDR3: CASSYGTSGSEQFF

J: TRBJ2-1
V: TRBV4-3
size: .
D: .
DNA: TGCGCCAGCAGCCAAGATCAGGGCGGGACCCATGCCTACAATGAGCAGTTCTTC
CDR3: CASSQDQGGTHAYNEQFF

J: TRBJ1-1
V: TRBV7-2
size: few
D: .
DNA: TGTGCCAGCAGTATGGGGGGGAACACTGAAGCTTTCTTT
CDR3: CASSMGGNTEAFF

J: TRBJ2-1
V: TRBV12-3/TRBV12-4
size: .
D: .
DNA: TGTGCCAGCAGTTTAGCGCGGCTAGCGAGCAATGAACAGTTCTTC
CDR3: CASSLARLASNEQFF

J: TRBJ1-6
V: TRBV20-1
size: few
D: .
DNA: TGCAGTGCTAGAGAATCCAGCTCCTATAATTCACCCCTCCACTTT
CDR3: CSARESSSYNSPLHF

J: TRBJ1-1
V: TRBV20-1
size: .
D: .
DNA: TGCAGTGCCACCCAGGAAATGAACACTGAAGCTTTCTTT
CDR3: CSATQEMNTEAFF

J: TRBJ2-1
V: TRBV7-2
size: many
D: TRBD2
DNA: TGTGCCAGCAGCTTAAGCGGTAGCGGGGGGAATGAGCAGTTCTTC
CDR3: CASSLSGSGGNEQFF

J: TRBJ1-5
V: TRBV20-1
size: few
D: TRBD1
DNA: TGCAGTGCCACCGGGACAGGGGGCAATCAGCCCCAGCATTTT
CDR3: CSATGTGGNQPQHF

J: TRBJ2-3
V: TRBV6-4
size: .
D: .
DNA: TGTGCCAGCAGTGCAGAGGACACAAGCACAGATACGCAGTATTTT
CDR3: CASSAEDTSTDTQYF

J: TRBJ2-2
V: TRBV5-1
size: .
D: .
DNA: TGCGCCAGCAGTCAAGCTTTAATACCGGGGGAGCTGTTTTTT
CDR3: CASSQALIPGELFF

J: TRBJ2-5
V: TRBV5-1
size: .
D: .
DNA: TGCGCCAGCAGCGCTCCAGGGACCCAAGAGACCCAGTACTTC
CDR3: CASSAPGTQETQYF

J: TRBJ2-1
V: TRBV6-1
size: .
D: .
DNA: TGTGCCAGCAGTGAGGGTGCCTACAATGAGCAGTTCTTC
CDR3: CASSEGAYNEQFF

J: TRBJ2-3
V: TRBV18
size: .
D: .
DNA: TGTGCCAGCTCCCAGGGACTCTCTGGGACGCAGTATTTT
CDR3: CASSQGLSGTQYF

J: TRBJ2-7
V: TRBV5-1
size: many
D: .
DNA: TGCGCCAGCAGCTTGATCTCCAGACAGTACCACGAGCAGTACTTC
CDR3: CASSLISRQYHEQYF

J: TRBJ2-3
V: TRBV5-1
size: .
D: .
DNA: TGCGCCAGCAGCTTACAGCTCACAGGGTCAGATACGCAGTATTTT
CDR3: CASSLQLTGSDTQYF

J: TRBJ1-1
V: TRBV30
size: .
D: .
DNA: TGTGCCTGGAAGGGGTCGGGGGCCGGCACTGAAGCTTTCTTT
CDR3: CAWKGSGAGTEAFF

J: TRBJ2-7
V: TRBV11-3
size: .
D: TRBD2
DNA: TGTGCCAGCAGTTCCCCCGGACTAGCGGGTAATGAGCAGTACTTC
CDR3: CASSSPGLAGNEQYF

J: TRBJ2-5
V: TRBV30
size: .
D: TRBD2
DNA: TGTGCCTGGAGTTCTCTAGCGGCGTACCAAGAGACCCAGTACTTC
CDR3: CAWSSLAAYQETQYF

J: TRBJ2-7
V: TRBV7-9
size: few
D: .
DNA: TGTGCCAGCAGCTTAGATGTTAGCCCTTCCTACGAGCAGTACTTC
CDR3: CASSLDVSPSYEQYF

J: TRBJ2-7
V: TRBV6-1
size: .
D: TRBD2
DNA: TGTGCCAGCAGTGATGCGGGGGGCTGGTACGAGCAGTACTTC
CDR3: CASSDAGGWYEQYF

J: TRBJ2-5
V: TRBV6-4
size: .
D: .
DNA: TGTGCCAGCAGTGAATTATGGGGGGAGACCCAGTACTTC
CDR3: CASSELWGETQYF

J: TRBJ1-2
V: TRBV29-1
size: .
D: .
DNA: TGCAGCGTTGTTCCGGGTACGGGCTATGGCTACACCTTC
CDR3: CSVVPGTGYGYTF

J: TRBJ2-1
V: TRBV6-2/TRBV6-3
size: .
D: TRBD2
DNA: TGTGCCAGCAGACCAGCGGGAGCCAACAATGAGCAGTTCTTC
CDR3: CASRPAGANNEQFF

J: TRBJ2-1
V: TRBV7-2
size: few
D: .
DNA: TGTGCCAGCAGCTTGGGATGGGGACCCTCCTACAATGAGCAGTTCTTC
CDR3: CASSLGWGPSYNEQFF

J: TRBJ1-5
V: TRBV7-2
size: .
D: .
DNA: TGTGCCAGCAGTTCATCCGGTCCGGGGCAGCCCCAGCATTTT
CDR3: CASSSSGPGQPQHF

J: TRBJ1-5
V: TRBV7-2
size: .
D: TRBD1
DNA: TGTGCCAGCAGAGATACAGGGGGCGGAGGGCAGCCCCAGCATTTT
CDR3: CASRDTGGGGQPQHF

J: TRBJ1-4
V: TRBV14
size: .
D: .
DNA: TGTGCCAGCAGCCAACTTCCCTCTGCAAGGAATGAAAAACTGTTTTTT
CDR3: CASSQLPSARNEKLFF

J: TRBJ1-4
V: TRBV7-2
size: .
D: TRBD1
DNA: TGTGCCAGCAGCGCCGGGACAGGGTCGGAAAAACTGTTTTTT
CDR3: CASSAGTGSEKLFF

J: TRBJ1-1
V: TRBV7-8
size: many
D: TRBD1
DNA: TGTGCCAGCAGCTCTCGACAGGGCTACGAAGCTTTCTTT
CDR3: CASSSRQGYEAFF

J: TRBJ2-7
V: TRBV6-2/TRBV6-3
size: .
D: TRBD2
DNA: TGTGCCAGCCGGAAGCGGGAGGGCTCCTACGAGCAGTACTTC
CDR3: CASRKREGSYEQYF

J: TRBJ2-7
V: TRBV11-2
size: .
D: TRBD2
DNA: TGTGCCAGCAGCTTAGAGTCTATTGCGGGAGTCGAGCAGTACTTC
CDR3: CASSLESIAGVEQYF

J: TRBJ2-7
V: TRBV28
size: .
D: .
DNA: TGTGCCAGCAGATCGCCAGGGCCGCCCTACGAGCAGTACTTC
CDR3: CASRSPGPPYEQYF